This is a list of T cell receptor beta chains from one sample in a study of T cell responses to AZD1222 COVID-19 vaccine. The method was immunoSEQ multiplex PCR; TCRdb's version includes in-frame clones alone and lacks a portion of them. Of around 160,000 clones listed, 75% to 95% are singletons. This specimen consisted of peripheral blood, obtained on day 0 of MenACWY control vaccination. Receptors originate from an adult in good health. Both conserved end residues are part of each CDR3. The listing skips clone size in some rows; elsewhere it reads once, few, many or a size class.

v_gene,j_gene,abundance,CDR3aa
TRBV12-3/TRBV12-4,TRBJ2-7,NA,CASRTGREQYF
TRBV7-8,TRBJ2-7,NA,CASSLSLEQYF
TRBV6-2/TRBV6-3,TRBJ2-7,NA,CASSYYRGEQYF
TRBV2,TRBJ2-3,NA,CASSGGSGGTTDTQYF
TRBV2,TRBJ1-5,NA,CASSERRRYSNQPQHF
TRBV6-1,TRBJ1-4,NA,CASSEHKDRANEKLFF
TRBV5-5,TRBJ1-1,NA,CASSHGADTEAFF
TRBV15,TRBJ1-1,once,CATSRDQTEAFF
TRBV20-1,TRBJ2-7,NA,CSASSGAGQYF
TRBV7-8,TRBJ1-1,NA,CASSLAGGPGAFF
TRBV7-2,TRBJ2-3,NA,CASSFAGDTQYF